This T cell receptor (beta chain) originates from a study of response to subunit inactivated influenza vaccine. Study-level results: There was a suggestion from the authors that each seasonal influenza vaccination recruits few new T cells.

With regard to this clonotype: Its target is unknown.

The V gene's germline CDR1 is LGHNA and CDR2 YNFKEQ. The V gene lost 0 bases and the J gene lost 6 bases, with 13 bases spanning the gap. The CDR3 length is 15 residues. TCRdb re-called the RT-PCR reads with MiXCR, one entry per CDR3 protein. The sample records some 190,000 distinct CDR3 sequences, roughly an eighth being singletons. The rearrangement joins TRBV4-2 to TRBJ2-3; possibly TRBD1 or TRBD2 for D (5 bases each). This receptor was identified in a man aged 50 to 59 who received an inactivated influenza vaccine. This material consisted of CD8+ T cells sorted from PBMCs, taken 4 to 6 days after vaccination. The CDR3 DNA sequence: TGTGCCAGCAGCCAAGATTCGTGGGGGAGTGATACGCAGTATTTT. It codes for CASSQDSWGSDTQYF.